Below, 30 T cell receptor beta chains from the same sample are listed, as sequenced in a study of OX40 agonist ivuxolimab in advanced cancers. Data came from immunoSEQ multiplex PCR; TCRdb stores just in-frame clones and leaves some out. The table includes about 45,000 clones, over 80% detected once. The specimen was CD4+ or CD8+ T cells sorted from blood, collected in a trial of the OX40 agonist ivuxolimab. These receptors originate from an adult with an advanced solid tumor such as melanoma, head and neck, liver or kidney cancer.

This chain joins TRBV13 and TRBJ2-7; 7 bases agree with TRBD1. Looked up from germline, CDR1 is PRHDT and CDR2 is FYEKMQ (reference sequence). There are 17 residues in the CDR3. Trimming at V came to 0 bases and at J to 7 bases, leaving 15 bases not matched to a gene. DNA for the CDR3: TGTGCCAGCAGCTTAGGCAGGAGGACAGGTAGGGCGAAGGAGCAGTACTTC. This encodes CASSLGRRTGRAKEQYF.

The rearrangement uses TRBV7-6 and TRBJ2-7, with 8 nucleotides matching TRBD1. V was clipped by 2 bases and J by 0 bases; unmatched bases: 0. The CDR3 sequence is 14 residues long. Germline loops: CDR1 SGHVS, CDR2 FNYEAQ. The CDR3 nucleotides read TGTGCCAGCAGCTTAACAGGGGGCTCCTACGAGCAGTACTTC. Translated, it gives CASSLTGGSYEQYF.

The sample holds a few counts of this clone. This chain joins TRBV18 and TRBJ1-2, with 12 bases lining up with TRBD1. With V trimmed by 0 bases and J by 8 bases, 1 base remained unmatched. CDR1 is KGHSH, CDR2 LQKENI, per germline. The CDR3 runs to 14 residues. The CDR3 nucleotides are TGTGCCAGCTCACCACCGGGACAGGGGGCCGGCTACACCTTC. Translation: CASSPPGQGAGYTF.

This rearrangement joins TRBV11-2 to TRBJ1-2; D is perhaps TRBD1 (5 bases). The CDR3 length is 15 residues. The germline V gene has CDR1 SGHAT and CDR2 FQNNGV. The ends were cut back, 0 bases at V and 6 bases at J, with 14 bases in the middle. The CDR3 region is CASSLDGGGIHGYTF. Written as DNA, the CDR3 is TGTGCCAGCAGCTTAGACGGGGGAGGAATTCATGGCTACACCTTC.

CDR3 amino acids: CASSLGGTSTDTQYF. As DNA, the CDR3 is TGTGCCAGCAGCTTAGGTGGGACTAGCACAGATACGCAGTATTTT. The chain combines TRBV5-8 with TRBJ2-3, with a possible D match to TRBD2 (6 bases). Germline CDR1 SGHTS, CDR2 YDEGEE. The ends were cut back, 2 bases at V and 0 bases at J, with 10 bases in the middle. The CDR3 consists of 15 residues.

The chain links TRBV4-2 to TRBJ2-3, with D perhaps being TRBD1 or TRBD2 (6 bases each). Trimming removed 0 bases from V and 4 bases from J, with 20 bases in between. Germline values: CDR1 LGHNA, CDR2 YNFKEQ. The CDR3 consists of 18 residues. This CDR3 is CASSQDIQQGGGADTQYF. Here the CDR3 DNA reads TGTGCCAGCAGCCAAGATATTCAACAGGGAGGCGGCGCAGATACGCAGTATTTT.

The chain employs TRBV7-3 and TRBJ2-1; 9 bases match TRBD2. The CDR3 contains 15 residues. Germline V CDR1 and CDR2: SGHTA, FQGTGA. After removal of 5 bases from V and 7 bases from J, the junction contained 9 bases not matched to a gene. The DNA for the CDR3 is TGTGCCAGCAGCGCCTTGGGTAGCGGGGGAAATGAGCAGTTCTTC. Amino acid sequence: CASSALGSGGNEQFF.

This clone came up a few times. This chain joins TRBV5-6 and TRBJ2-1, with 14 bases fitting TRBD2. CDR3 size: 15 residues. Per the germline V gene, CDR1 is SGHDT and CDR2 is YYEEEE. With 4 bases clipped from V and 7 bases from J, the junction kept 4 bases outside the gene matches. The CDR3 DNA reads TGTGCCAGCAGCGGCGGACTAGCGGGAGGTAATGAGCAGTTCTTC. Protein sequence: CASSGGLAGGNEQFF.

The chain links TRBV5-5 to TRBJ1-3; the match to TRBD1 covers 9 bases. V was pared by 4 bases and J by 0 bases, with 2 bases of the junction left unmatched. CDR1 and CDR2 (germline): SGHKS, YYEKEE (reference sequence). This CDR3 contains 15 residues. The CDR3 sequence: CASSPTGGSGNTIYF. The CDR3 coding sequence is TGTGCCAGCAGCCCGACAGGGGGCTCTGGAAACACCATATATTTT.

V is TRBV19 and J is TRBJ2-7; D unclear. This CDR3 is 11 amino acids long. Trimming pared 8 bases from V and 0 bases from J, leaving 5 bases between. Per germline, CDR1 LNHDA and CDR2 SQIVND (reference sequence). In DNA form, the CDR3 reads TGTGCCAGTCAGGACTCCTACGAGCAGTACTTC. Translated, it gives CASQDSYEQYF.

V usage is TRBV6-1 and J usage is TRBJ1-2; D is undetermined. The V end lost 8 bases, the J end lost 2 bases, and 9 bases lay between the germline ends. The germline V gene encodes CDR1 MNHNS and CDR2 SASEGT. The CDR3 is made up of 12 amino acids. CDR3 residues: CASAASNYGYTF. The CDR3 nucleotides are TGTGCCAGCGCAGCTTCCAACTATGGCTACACCTTC.

This clone was counted once. This chain joins TRBV19 and TRBJ2-7; TRBD2 matches at 12 bases. This CDR3 has 18 amino acids. Trimming took 3 bases from V and 5 from J; bases not matched to a gene: 14. Germline CDR1 is LNHDA and CDR2 is SQIVND (reference sequence). For the CDR3, the DNA is TGTGCCAGTAGTATGGGCGGAGTTCGACTAGCGGGAGCCCACGAGCAGTACTTC. The encoded protein is CASSMGGVRLAGAHEQYF.

J is TRBJ2-7 and V is TRBV5-4; 16 bases line up with TRBD2. J lost 4 bases, V lost 3 bases, and 7 bases had no gene match. This CDR3 spans 17 amino acids. The germline V gene encodes CDR1 SGHNT and CDR2 YYREEE (reference sequence). CDR3 bases: TGTGCCAGCAGCTGGGGACTAGCGGGAGGGCTTTCTTACGAGCAGTACTTC. This encodes CASSWGLAGGLSYEQYF.

The V call is TRBV2, the J call TRBJ2-5, with unresolved D. Germline CDR1 SNHLY, CDR2 FYNNEI. Trimming took off 7 bases at V and 3 bases at J, with 12 bases between the two ends. The CDR3 spans 13 residues. CDR3: CASTVYQEETQYF. The CDR3 nucleotides read TGTGCCAGCACCGTATACCAGGAAGAGACCCAGTACTTC.

This clone appeared a single time. J is TRBJ1-5 and V is TRBV6-6, with a weak D call TRBD1 (6 bases). The CDR3 sequence is 14 residues long. In germline, CDR1 is MNHNY, CDR2 SVGAGI (reference sequence). Between the trimmed V and J ends, which lost 5 bases and 3 bases, there was a span of 11 bases. CDR3 nucleotide sequence: TGTGCCAGCAGTCGCAGGGGTTACAATCAGCCCCAGCATTTT. It yields the protein CASSRRGYNQPQHF.

The chain employs TRBV6-5 and TRBJ1-2; D is unclear. This CDR3 comprises 13 residues. The germline V gene encodes CDR1 MNHEY and CDR2 SVGAGI. The V and J ends lost 2 bases and 7 bases respectively, with 11 bases between them. The CDR3 here is CASSYNGVGGYTF. The CDR3, as DNA: TGTGCCAGCAGTTACAATGGGGTGGGTGGCTACACCTTC.

In its sample, this clone was seen once. The rearrangement links TRBV6-5 to TRBJ2-2, with D perhaps matching TRBD1 (6 bases). The CDR3 runs 16 residues. Trimming cost V 1 base and J 3 bases, with 12 bases left between them. Germline CDR1 is MNHEY and CDR2 is SVGAGI. The CDR3 region has the DNA TGTGCCAGCAGTTACTTTCAGGGGTCTCACACCGGGGAGCTGTTTTTT. Protein product: CASSYFQGSHTGELFF.

The chain is built from TRBV14 and TRBJ1-2; 7 bases agree with TRBD1. The CDR3 sequence is 15 residues long. Germline V gene lookup returns CDR1 SGHDN and CDR2 FVKESK. The junction had 7 bases not matched to a gene; V was cut back by 1 base and J by 5 bases. Here the CDR3 DNA reads TGTGCCAGCAGCCAAGCCCGGACAGGCTTTTATGGCTACACCTTC. This translates into CASSQARTGFYGYTF.

This sequence joins TRBV27 and TRBJ1-1; D is unresolved. The germline CDR1 and CDR2 sequences are MNHEY and SMNVEV (reference sequence). The CDR3 spans 13 residues. Trimming took 3 bases from V and 2 from J, leaving 7 bases between them. CDR3 DNA: TGTGCCAGCAGTTTTCAGAGTAACACTGAAGCTTTCTTT. Protein product: CASSFQSNTEAFF.

This chain uses TRBV9 with TRBJ1-5; D gene uncertain. V lost 0 bases to trimming and J lost 2 bases, with 9 bases between them. Germline values: CDR1 SGDLS, CDR2 YYNGEE. The length of the CDR3 is 15 residues. The CDR3 loop is CASSVDSVGNQPQHF. Written as DNA, the CDR3 is TGTGCCAGCAGCGTAGACAGTGTCGGCAATCAGCCCCAGCATTTT.

The gene calls are TRBV5-1 and TRBJ2-3; 12 bases align to TRBD2. From germline, CDR1 is SGHRS and CDR2 YFSETQ. V trimming: 4 bases; J trimming: 6 bases; junction bases outside the gene matches: 12. This CDR3 contains 17 residues. The CDR3 sequence: CASSQVASGRAFDTQYF. DNA of the CDR3: TGCGCCAGCAGCCAGGTAGCTAGCGGGAGGGCCTTTGATACGCAGTATTTT.

The gene calls are TRBV19 and TRBJ1-2; unclear D gene. The V gene's germline CDR1 is LNHDA and CDR2 SQIVND (reference sequence). This CDR3 spans 13 amino acids. Deletions cut 3 bases from V and 9 bases from J, with 14 bases between. The CDR3 nucleotides are TGTGCCAGTAGTATTAGGAGCCAGTCCCGCTACACCTTC. As protein: CASSIRSQSRYTF.

The chain is built from TRBV11-2 and TRBJ2-5, with TRBD1 as a possible D gene (5 bases). V was trimmed by 3 bases and J by 5 bases, leaving 10 bases between them. Germline loops: CDR1 SGHAT, CDR2 FQNNGV. CDR3 length: 13 residues. CDR3 nucleotide sequence: TGTGCCAGCAGCTTGGCAGGGTGGGAGACCCAGTACTTC. Protein: CASSLAGWETQYF.

The chain has TRBV25-1 and TRBJ1-2; maybe TRBD1 (5 bases). The V and J ends lost 1 base and 6 bases respectively, with 9 bases between them. This CDR3 contains 13 residues. CDR1 MGHDK and CDR2 SYGVNS come from the germline V gene. As DNA, the CDR3 is TGTGCCAGCAGTGAATTGACAGCTGATGGCTACACCTTC. This codes for CASSELTADGYTF.

In its sample, this clone was seen a few times. The CDR3 loop reads CASSYSPTGGTEAFF. DNA for the CDR3: TGTGCCAGCAGCTACTCCCCCACAGGGGGCACTGAAGCTTTCTTT. This sequence joins TRBV28 and TRBJ1-1, with TRBD1 identical over 8 bases. Trimming removed 6 bases from V and 4 bases from J; junction bases left unmatched: 10. The germline CDR1 and CDR2 sequences are MDHEN and SYDVKM. CDR3 length: 15 residues.

As for this clone: Different DNA sequences within this sample yield the same CDR3. The CDR3 sequence is CAWRMGAGRNQPQHF. The CDR3 region has the DNA TGTGCCTGGAGGATGGGGGCGGGGCGCAATCAGCCCCAGCATTTT. The chain carries TRBV30 and TRBJ1-5, with D possibly being TRBD1 (6 bases). The CDR3 contains 15 residues. Between the trimmed V and J ends, which lost 3 bases and 2 bases, there was a span of 14 bases. Germline CDR1 and CDR2: GTSNPN and SVGIG (reference sequence).

The rearrangement joins TRBV23-1 to TRBJ2-1, with D perhaps assigned TRBD1 or TRBD2 (5 bases each). TRBV23-1 belongs to the ORF category, with a function that is uncertain. The V gene lost 9 bases and the J gene lost 0 bases, with 15 bases spanning the gap. This CDR3 has 15 residues. The CDR3 DNA reads TGCGCCAGGGCGCAGGGACCCCTCTCCTACAATGAGCAGTTCTTC. As protein: CARAQGPLSYNEQFF.

This clone came up once. The chain employs TRBV5-4 and TRBJ2-5; D perhaps matches TRBD1 (5 bases). There are 13 residues in the CDR3. V lost 2 bases and J 2 bases, leaving 7 bases between the germline ends. Germline V CDR1 and CDR2: SGHNT, YYREEE (reference sequence). The CDR3 reads CASSFGAQETQYF. For the CDR3, the DNA is TGTGCCAGCAGCTTTGGGGCGCAAGAGACCCAGTACTTC.

The V call is TRBV6-5, the J call TRBJ2-3; TRBD2 might be the D (6 bases). CDR3 length: 16 amino acids. V was shortened by 6 bases and J by 0 bases, with 16 bases between the two germline ends. CDR1 and CDR2 (germline): MNHEY, SVGAGI. The CDR3 DNA reads as TGTGCCAGCAGATACGGGGGAGGCTCTAGCACAGATACGCAGTATTTT. It specifies CASRYGGGSSTDTQYF.

The chain uses TRBV27 and TRBJ2-5, with TRBD1 matching 10 bases. CDR3 length: 15 residues. Germline loops: CDR1 MNHEY, CDR2 SMNVEV (reference sequence). The V gene end was trimmed by 7 bases and the J gene end by 4 bases; junction bases not matched to a gene: 9. CDR3 sequence reads: CASTRGQGRGETQYF. The DNA of the CDR3 is TGTGCCAGCACCCGGGGACAGGGGAGAGGAGAGACCCAGTACTTC.